The 14 T cell receptor beta chains listed next were all sequenced from one sample in a study of T cells in Graves' hyperthyroidism and ophthalmopathy. Template material for amplifying TCR beta CDR3 regions consisted of RNA transcripts. TCR CDR3 regions were first amplified by RT-PCR with HTBI primers. Each CDR3 protein gets one entry after TCRdb re-called the multiplex PCR reads with MiXCR. In the table there are 300,000 to 450,000 distinct CDR3 sequences, roughly 20% of which are singletons. Input material: blood. These receptors all stem from a man in his late teens or twenties with Graves' ophthalmopathy.

This clonotype was detected many times. This chain uses TRBV7-9 with TRBJ1-6; TRBD1 aligns across 7 bases. The CDR3 runs to 16 residues. With 2 bases clipped from V and 9 bases from J, the junction kept 10 bases outside the gene matches. CDR1 SEHNR and CDR2 FQNEAQ come from the germline V gene (reference sequence). The CDR3 DNA sequence: TGTGCCAGCAGCTTATCCTCAGGGGGGCATGGTTCACCCCTCCACTTT. This sequence encodes CASSLSSGGHGSPLHF. The full variable domain, rest sourced from reference TRBV7-9 and TRBJ1-6, is DTGVSQNPRHKITKRGQNVTFRCDPISEHNRLYWYRQTLGQGPEFLTYFQNEAQLEKSRLLSDRFSAERPKGSFSTLEIQRTEQGDSAMYLCASSLSSGGHGSPLHFGNGTRLTVT.

This clonotype appeared many times. This rearrangement joins TRBV28 to TRBJ2-3; D ambiguous. Germline-derived CDR1 and CDR2 are MDHEN and SYDVKM. V was pared by 6 bases and J by 2 bases, with 21 bases between. The CDR3 has 17 amino acids. The CDR3, as DNA: TGTGCCAGCAGCCCCCCCACCGGAAAGAACAACACAGATACGCAGTATTTT. Its protein product is CASSPPTGKNNTDTQYF.

This clonotype was recorded at least ten times. The chain links TRBV24-1 to TRBJ1-1; D unclear. Germline lookup yields CDR1 KGHDR and CDR2 SFDVKD. The CDR3 extends over 13 amino acids. Trimming stripped 5 bases from V and 0 bases from J, with 6 bases between. CDR3 sequence: CATSANMNTEAFF. The CDR3 coding sequence is TGTGCCACCAGTGCGAATATGAACACTGAAGCTTTCTTT.

This clonotype was seen at least ten times. The gene calls are TRBV5-1 and TRBJ2-3; the D is unclear. Trimming stripped 4 bases from V and 0 bases from J, with 12 bases between. The CDR3 covers 15 residues. CDR1 and CDR2 (germline): SGHRS, YFSETQ. The CDR3 spells CASSLRTTSTDTQYF. CDR3 nucleotides: TGCGCCAGCAGCCTAAGGACCACTAGCACAGATACGCAGTATTTT.

This clonotype occurred many times. The CDR3 sequence: CASSPRQAPYEQYF. The DNA for the CDR3 is TGTGCCAGCAGCCCGCGTCAGGCCCCCTACGAGCAGTACTTC. The gene calls are TRBV9 and TRBJ2-7; D is unclear. The V end was cut by 4 bases, the J end by 2 bases, with 13 bases between. The CDR3 is 14 residues long. The germline CDR1 and CDR2 sequences are SGDLS and YYNGEE.

As concerns this clonotype: This may arise from a read error, as a much more abundant clone is one base away. The chain has TRBV7-9 and TRBJ2-7; 9 nucleotides agree with TRBD1. CDR3 length: 15 amino acids. The germline V gene has CDR1 SEHNR and CDR2 FQNEAQ (reference sequence). The CDR3 region has the DNA TGTGCCAGCAGCCTTAATACAGGGGGCCTTATCGAGCAGCACTTC. This translates into CASSLNTGGLIEQHF.

This clonotype was picked up a small number of times. This chain connects TRBV12-3 or TRBV12-4 to TRBJ2-5; 9 bases align to TRBD2. V shed 6 bases, J shed 3 bases, and the junction held 5 bases outside the gene matches. This CDR3 comprises 14 residues. CDR3 DNA: TGTGCCAGCAGCCCACTAGCGGGCAAAGAGACCCAGTACTTC. Translation: CASSPLAGKETQYF.

Ten or more counts support this clonotype. The rearrangement uses TRBV20-1 and TRBJ1-4, with no clear D. Trimming stripped 8 bases from V and 5 bases from J, with 15 bases between. Looked up from germline, CDR1 is DFQATT and CDR2 is SNEGSKA (reference sequence). The CDR3 spans 13 residues. CDR3 in DNA: TGCAGTCTAGTTGGGCAGCCCAATGAAAAACTGTTTTTT. Translating it yields CSLVGQPNEKLFF.

This clonotype was recorded many times. CDR3 amino acids: CASSQELAGGYEQYF. For the CDR3, the DNA is TGTGCCAGCAGCCAAGAACTAGCGGGGGGTTACGAGCAGTACTTC. J is TRBJ2-7 and V is TRBV3-1; 12 bases are shared with TRBD2. Germline V gives CDR1 LGHDT, CDR2 YNNKEL (reference sequence). V trimming: 0 bases; J trimming: 4 bases; junction bases outside the gene matches: 1. This CDR3 has 15 amino acids.

J is TRBJ2-1 and V is TRBV19; D is uncertain. Looked up from germline, CDR1 is LNHDA and CDR2 is SQIVND (reference sequence). The CDR3 is made up of 14 amino acids. Trimming left V 1 base short and J 7 bases short, with 11 bases between. The CDR3 sequence: CASSIGPRSNEQFF. The CDR3 nucleotides are TGTGCCAGTAGTATAGGACCTAGGAGTAATGAGCAGTTCTTC.

This chain connects TRBV7-6 to TRBJ2-3, with a tentative D call TRBD1 (5 bases). Germline assignment: CDR1 SGHVS and CDR2 FNYEAQ. Trimming removed 4 bases from V and 5 bases from J, with 7 bases in between. This CDR3 has 12 residues. CDR3 sequence (DNA): TGTGCCAGCAGCTCGCAGGGAGATACGCAGTATTTT. Translating gives CASSSQGDTQYF. The full variable domain, rest sourced from reference TRBV7-6 and TRBJ2-3, is GAGVSQSPRYKVTKRGQDVALRCDPISGHVSLYWYRQALGQGPEFLTYFNYEAQQDKSGLPNDRFSAERPEGSISTLTIQRTEQRDSAMYRCASSSQGDTQYFGPGTRLTVL.

This clonotype has at least ten counts. The rearrangement uses TRBV20-1 and TRBJ1-2, with 7 nucleotides matching TRBD1. The junction had 6 bases not matched to a gene; V was cut back by 5 bases and J by 0 bases. CDR1 and CDR2 from the germline V gene are DFQATT and SNEGSKA (reference sequence). This CDR3 spans 14 amino acids. This CDR3 is CSAYSGTANYGYTF. The CDR3 DNA reads as TGCAGTGCTTATTCCGGGACAGCTAACTATGGCTACACCTTC.

This clonotype was seen a few times. The chain employs TRBV6-1 and TRBJ1-6; TRBD1 matches at 9 bases. Germline loops: CDR1 MNHNS, CDR2 SASEGT. V dropped 5 bases and J dropped 1; count of bases not matched to a gene: 3. The CDR3 has 16 amino acids. CDR3 DNA: TGTGCCAGCAGTCGGACAGGGGAATCCTATAATTCACCCCTCCACTTT. Translated, it gives CASSRTGESYNSPLHF.

The rearrangement links TRBV5-1 to TRBJ1-6; tentative D call: TRBD1 (5 bases). The V end was cut by 0 bases, the J end by 8 bases, with 12 bases between. The CDR3 covers 15 residues. CDR1 SGHRS and CDR2 YFSETQ come from the germline V gene. CDR3 protein: CASSLGDSLDSPLHF. The CDR3 DNA sequence: TGCGCCAGCAGCTTGGGTGACAGTTTGGATTCACCCCTCCACTTT.